The clone carrying this T cell receptor beta chain has at least ten counts. The antigen remains undetermined. Time point noted: newly diagnosed GD, antithyroid drugs for less than 3 months. The TCR library was made from RNA that had been extracted from PBMCs in TRIzol. The sample belongs to a study of regulatory T cells in long-lasting Graves disease. Findings and limits, study-wide: The study examined only peripheral blood, not thyroid tissue. Persistent disease favored TRBV28, TRBJ1-2 and TRBJ2-5.

Relying on iRepertoire HTBI primers and Arm-PCR of CDR3 regions, the team built TCR beta libraries. TCRdb called the multiplex PCR reads again in MiXCR, with one record for every CDR3 protein. The table shows 400,000 to 500,000 distinct CDR3 sequences, with 14% occurring only once. CDR1 is SGHKS, CDR2 YYEKEE, per germline (reference sequence). The J segment lost 0 bases and the V segment lost 4 bases, leaving 6 bases of the junction unmatched. There are 15 residues in the CDR3. This sample also belongs to another study, concerning T cells in Graves' hyperthyroidism and ophthalmopathy. That investigation notes: Graves' hyperthyroidism was deemed stable absent ophthalmopathy progression within 18 months.

The rearrangement joins TRBV5-5 to TRBJ1-1, with 7 bases lining up with TRBD1. The specimen was peripheral blood mononuclear cells (PBMCs), collected at new diagnosis, from a patient treated with antithyroid drugs. The TCR was taken from a woman in her 50s with Graves disease. The CDR3 loop reads CASSTWGTVNTEAFF. CDR3 nucleotides: TGTGCCAGCAGCACCTGGGGGACAGTGAACACTGAAGCTTTCTTT.